This T cell receptor (beta chain) was captured in a study of shared clonotypes between healthy human individuals. Turning to the study itself: For every donor, three CD4 naive, three CD4 memory, two CD8 naive and one CD8 memory plates were used.

This CDR3 has 13 residues. CDR1 and CDR2 from the germline V gene are SEHNR and FQNEAQ (reference sequence). Between the trimmed V and J ends, which lost 6 bases and 2 bases, there was a span of 8 bases. This clone was observed a few times. Naive CD8 cells were CD45RO-negative, positively selected for CCR7, excluding terminally differentiated effector memory CD45RA+ cells. Assay used: immunoSEQ multiplex PCR; TCRdb lists only in-frame clones, some missing. The sample consists of around 2,000,000 clones, about 95% of them appearing once. This receptor was identified in a man between 18 and 29 years old in good health. Sequencing was carried out using naive CD8+ T cells sorted from blood. The V gene is TRBV7-9, the J gene TRBJ1-3; D uncertain. The CDR3 here is CASRSLAGNTIYF. CDR3 bases: TGTGCCAGCAGGTCCCTGGCTGGAAACACCATATATTTT.